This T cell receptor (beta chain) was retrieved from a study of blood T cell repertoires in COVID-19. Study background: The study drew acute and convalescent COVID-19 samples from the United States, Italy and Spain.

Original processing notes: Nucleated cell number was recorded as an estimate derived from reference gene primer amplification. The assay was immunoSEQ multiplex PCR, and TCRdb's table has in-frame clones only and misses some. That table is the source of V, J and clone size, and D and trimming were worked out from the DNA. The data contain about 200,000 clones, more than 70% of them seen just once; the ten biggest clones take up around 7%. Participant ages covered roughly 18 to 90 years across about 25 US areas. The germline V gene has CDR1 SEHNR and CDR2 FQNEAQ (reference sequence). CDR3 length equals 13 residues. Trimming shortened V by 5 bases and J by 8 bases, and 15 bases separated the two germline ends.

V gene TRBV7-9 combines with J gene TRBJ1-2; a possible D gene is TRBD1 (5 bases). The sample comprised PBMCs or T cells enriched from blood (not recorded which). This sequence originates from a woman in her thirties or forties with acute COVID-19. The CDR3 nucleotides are TGTGCCAGCAGCCCCCAGGGCGATGGCGGCTACACCTTC. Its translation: CASSPQGDGGYTF.